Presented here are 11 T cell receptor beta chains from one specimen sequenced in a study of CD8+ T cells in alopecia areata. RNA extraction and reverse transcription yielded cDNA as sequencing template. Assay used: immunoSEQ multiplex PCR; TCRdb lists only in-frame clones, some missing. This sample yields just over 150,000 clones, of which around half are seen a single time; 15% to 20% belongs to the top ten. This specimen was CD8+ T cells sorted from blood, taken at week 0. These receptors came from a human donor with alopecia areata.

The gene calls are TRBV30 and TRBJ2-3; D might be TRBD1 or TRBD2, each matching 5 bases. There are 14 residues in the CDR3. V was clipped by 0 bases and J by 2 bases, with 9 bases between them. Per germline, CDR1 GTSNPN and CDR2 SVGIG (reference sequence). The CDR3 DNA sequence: TGTGCCTGGAGTGTAACGGGGCCCACAGATACGCAGTATTTT. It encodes CAWSVTGPTDTQYF.

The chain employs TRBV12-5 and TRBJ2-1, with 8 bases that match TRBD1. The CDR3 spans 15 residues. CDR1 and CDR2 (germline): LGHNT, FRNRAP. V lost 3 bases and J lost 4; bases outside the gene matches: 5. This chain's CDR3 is CASGFGQGYYNEQFF. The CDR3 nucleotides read TGTGCTAGTGGTTTCGGACAGGGATATTACAATGAGCAGTTCTTC.

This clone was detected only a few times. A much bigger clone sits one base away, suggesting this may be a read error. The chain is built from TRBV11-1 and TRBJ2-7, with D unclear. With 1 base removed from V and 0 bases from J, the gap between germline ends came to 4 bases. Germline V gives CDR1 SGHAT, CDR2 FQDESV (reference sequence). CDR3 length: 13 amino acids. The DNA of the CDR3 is TGTGCCAGCAGCTTAGACCGCTCCTACGAGCAGTACTTC. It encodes CASSLDRSYEQYF.

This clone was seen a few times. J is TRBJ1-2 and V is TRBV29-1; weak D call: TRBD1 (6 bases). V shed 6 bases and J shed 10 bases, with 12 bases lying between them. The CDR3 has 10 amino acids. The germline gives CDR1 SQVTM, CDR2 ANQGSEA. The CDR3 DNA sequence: TGCAGCGTAAGAGGACAGCACTACACCTTC. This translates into CSVRGQHYTF.

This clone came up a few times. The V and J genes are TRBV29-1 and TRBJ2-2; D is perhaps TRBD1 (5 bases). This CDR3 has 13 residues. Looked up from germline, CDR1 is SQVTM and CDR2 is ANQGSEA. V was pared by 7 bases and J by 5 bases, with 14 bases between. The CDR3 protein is CSGTRRQTGELFF. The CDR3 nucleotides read TGCAGCGGGACCCGAAGACAGACCGGGGAGCTGTTTTTT.

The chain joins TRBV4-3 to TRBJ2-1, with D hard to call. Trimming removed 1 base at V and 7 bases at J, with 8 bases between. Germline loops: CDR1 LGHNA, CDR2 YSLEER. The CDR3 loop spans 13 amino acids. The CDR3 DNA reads TGCGCCAGCAGCCAAGGGTCCCTAAATGAGCAGTTCTTC. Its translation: CASSQGSLNEQFF.

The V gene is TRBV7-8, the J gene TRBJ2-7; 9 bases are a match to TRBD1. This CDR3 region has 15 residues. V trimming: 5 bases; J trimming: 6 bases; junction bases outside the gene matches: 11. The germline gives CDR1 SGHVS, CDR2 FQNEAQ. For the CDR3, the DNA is TGTGCCAGCAGCGTAAAGGTCGGGACAGGGTTCGAGCAGTACTTC. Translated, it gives CASSVKVGTGFEQYF. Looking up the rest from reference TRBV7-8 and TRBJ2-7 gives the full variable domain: GAGVSQSPRYKVAKRGQDVALRCDPISGHVSLFWYQQALGQGPEFLTYFQNEAQLDKSGLPSDRFFAERPEGSVSTLKIQRTQQEDSAVYLCASSVKVGTGFEQYFGPGTRLTVT.

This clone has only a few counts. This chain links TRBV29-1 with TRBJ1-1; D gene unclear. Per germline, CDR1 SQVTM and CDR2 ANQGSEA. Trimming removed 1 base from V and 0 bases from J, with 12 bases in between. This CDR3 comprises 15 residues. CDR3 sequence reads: CSVEGSGIVNTEAFF. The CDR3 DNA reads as TGCAGCGTTGAAGGTTCTGGTATCGTGAACACTGAAGCTTTCTTT.

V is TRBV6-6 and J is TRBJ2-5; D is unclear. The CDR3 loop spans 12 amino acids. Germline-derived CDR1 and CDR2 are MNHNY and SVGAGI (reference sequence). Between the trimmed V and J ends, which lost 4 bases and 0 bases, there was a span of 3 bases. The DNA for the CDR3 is TGTGCCAGCAGTTTGAACCAAGAGACCCAGTACTTC. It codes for CASSLNQETQYF.

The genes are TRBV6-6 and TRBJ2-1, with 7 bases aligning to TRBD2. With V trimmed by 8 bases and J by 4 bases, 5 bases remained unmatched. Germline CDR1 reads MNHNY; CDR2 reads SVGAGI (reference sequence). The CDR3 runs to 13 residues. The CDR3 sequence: CASVYSGYNEQFF. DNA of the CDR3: TGTGCCAGCGTATATAGCGGGTACAATGAGCAGTTCTTC.

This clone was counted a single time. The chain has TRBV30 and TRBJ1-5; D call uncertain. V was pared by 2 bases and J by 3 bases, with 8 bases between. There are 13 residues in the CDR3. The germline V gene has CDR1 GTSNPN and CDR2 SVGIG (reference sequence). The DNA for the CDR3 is TGTGCCTGGAGTACGAGTAACAATCAGCCCCAGCATTTT. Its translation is CAWSTSNNQPQHF.